A single sample gave rise to the 29 T cell receptor beta chains below, sequenced in a study of OX40 agonist ivuxolimab in advanced cancers. The table came from immunoSEQ multiplex PCR; TCRdb's copy has only in-frame clones and leaves some out. Among around 76,000 clones listed, just over 85% were seen once. The input for sequencing was CD4+ or CD8+ T cells sorted from blood, taken in a trial of the OX40 agonist ivuxolimab. These receptors came from an adult with an advanced solid tumor such as melanoma, head and neck, liver or kidney cancer.

The chain links TRBV19 to TRBJ2-5, with 13 nucleotides matching TRBD2. CDR1 LNHDA and CDR2 SQIVND come from the germline V gene (reference sequence). The CDR3 sequence is 15 residues long. V was clipped by 7 bases and J by 5 bases; unmatched bases: 7. CDR3 nucleotides: TGTGCCAGTACCCGGACTAGCGGGGGAAGGGAGACCCAGTACTTC. Its translation: CASTRTSGGRETQYF.

The chain combines TRBV10-3 with TRBJ2-5; TRBD1 might be the D (5 bases). V was shortened by 4 bases and J by 6 bases, with 6 bases between the two germline ends. The CDR3 is 11 amino acids. Germline CDR1 ENHRY, CDR2 SYGVKD. CDR3 nucleotide sequence: TGTGCCATCAGTGGGGGCAAGACCCAGTACTTC. It encodes CAISGGKTQYF.

The chain has TRBV6-1 and TRBJ2-3; 9 nucleotides match TRBD1. Trimming removed 4 bases from V and 4 bases from J; junction bases left unmatched: 0. Per the germline V gene, CDR1 is MNHNS and CDR2 is SASEGT. CDR3 length equals 13 residues. CDR3 residues: CASSGTGADTQYF. The CDR3 nucleotides are TGTGCCAGCAGTGGGACAGGGGCAGATACGCAGTATTTT.

V gene TRBV6-6 combines with J gene TRBJ1-2; 9 bases align to TRBD1. The CDR3 extends over 15 amino acids. The junction had 9 bases not matched to a gene; V was cut back by 6 bases and J by 4 bases. Germline V gives CDR1 MNHNY, CDR2 SVGAGI (reference sequence). The CDR3 here is CASRNPGQGGYGYTF. The CDR3 nucleotides read TGTGCCAGCAGAAACCCGGGACAGGGAGGCTATGGCTACACCTTC.

The chain is built from TRBV9 and TRBJ1-4; 8 nucleotides match TRBD1. The CDR3 runs to 15 residues. Germline CDR1 reads SGDLS; CDR2 reads YYNGEE. Trimming removed 3 bases from V and 8 bases from J; junction bases left unmatched: 9. The CDR3 nucleotides are TGTGCCAGCAGCGCCTACCAGGGGGCAGGGGAAAAACTGTTTTTT. It is translated as CASSAYQGAGEKLFF. The whole variable domain, remainder taken from reference TRBV9 and TRBJ1-4, is DSGVTQTPKHLITATGQRVTLRCSPRSGDLSVYWYQQSLDQGLQFLIQYYNGEERAKGNILERFSAQQFPDLHSELNLSSLELGDSALYFCASSAYQGAGEKLFFGSGTQLSVL.

This clone was recorded only once. The chain employs TRBV6-1 and TRBJ2-5; 8 bases match TRBD1. The CDR3 covers 15 residues. CDR1 is MNHNS, CDR2 SASEGT, per germline. Trimming cost V 1 base and J 2 bases; bases outside gene matches: 3. The CDR3 protein is CASSEGTGRQETQYF. CDR3 DNA: TGTGCCAGCAGTGAAGGGACAGGGAGGCAAGAGACCCAGTACTTC.

J is TRBJ1-5 and V is TRBV7-2, with D hard to call. With 5 bases removed from V and 0 bases from J, the gap between germline ends came to 8 bases. Germline-derived CDR1 and CDR2 are SGHTA and FQGNSA. CDR3 length equals 14 residues. CDR3 sequence reads: CASSPRASNQPQHF. CDR3 nucleotide sequence: TGTGCCAGCAGCCCTAGGGCTAGCAATCAGCCCCAGCATTTT. The whole variable domain, filled in from reference TRBV7-2 and TRBJ1-5, reads GAGVSQSPSNKVTEKGKDVELRCDPISGHTALYWYRQSLGQGLEFLIYFQGNSAPDKSGLPSDRFSAERTGGSVSTLTIQRTQQEDSAVYLCASSPRASNQPQHFGDGTRLSIL.

The V gene is TRBV7-2, the J gene TRBJ1-1, with D possibly matching TRBD1 (6 bases). The CDR3 is 13 amino acids. V lost 5 bases and J lost 9, with 16 bases in between. Germline values: CDR1 SGHTA, CDR2 FQGNSA. DNA for the CDR3: TGTGCCAGCAGCCCTGGACAGCGGAGGAAAGCTTTCTTT. Its protein is CASSPGQRRKAFF.

V gene TRBV5-1 combines with J gene TRBJ1-4; no reliable D call. The V end was cut by 4 bases, the J end by 6 bases, with 10 bases between. Germline V gene lookup returns CDR1 SGHRS and CDR2 YFSETQ. This CDR3 has 13 amino acids. The CDR3 DNA is TGCGCCAGCAGCCTTGCGGCTTATGAAAAACTGTTTTTT. Translated, it gives CASSLAAYEKLFF.

The chain carries TRBV4-1 and TRBJ2-1; TRBD2 aligns across 7 bases. Germline CDR1 MGHRA, CDR2 YSYEKL. The CDR3 runs to 15 residues. J gave up 4 bases and V 3 bases, and 6 bases lay outside the gene matches. The CDR3: CASSQTGLLYNEQFF. As DNA, the CDR3 is TGCGCCAGCAGCCAGACGGGACTACTTTACAATGAGCAGTTCTTC.

The rearrangement uses TRBV19 and TRBJ1-6, with D tentatively TRBD1 (5 bases). Trimming took off 6 bases at V and 7 bases at J, with 16 bases between the two ends. Per the germline V gene, CDR1 is LNHDA and CDR2 is SQIVND (reference sequence). The CDR3 length is 15 residues. The CDR3 coding sequence is TGTGCCAGTAGCCTACAGGAAAATCCCAATTCACCCCTCCACTTT. Translation: CASSLQENPNSPLHF.

The V and J genes are TRBV5-1 and TRBJ2-2; 10 bases map to TRBD1. The length of the CDR3 is 16 residues. Germline V gene sequence: CDR1 SGHRS, CDR2 YFSETQ. Losses at the gene ends were 4 bases for V and 7 bases for J; bases not matched to a gene: 10. CDR3 sequence (DNA): TGCGCCAGCAGCCGACCCGACAGGGGGCCGGGCGGGGAGCTGTTTTTT. Protein: CASSRPDRGPGGELFF. Full variable domain (rest looked up from reference TRBV5-1 and TRBJ2-2): KAGVTQTPRYLIKTRGQQVTLSCSPISGHRSVSWYQQTPGQGLQFLFEYFSETQRNKGNFPGRFSGRQFSNSRSEMNVSTLELGDSALYLCASSRPDRGPGGELFFGEGSRLTVL.

This chain connects TRBV15 to TRBJ1-2, with D perhaps TRBD1 (6 bases). Trimming cost V 0 bases and J 6 bases, with 11 bases left between them. This CDR3 has 14 residues. Germline values: CDR1 LNHNV, CDR2 YYDKDF (reference sequence). CDR3 in amino acids: CATSRDGGFNGYTF. CDR3 in DNA: TGTGCCACCAGCAGAGATGGGGGCTTCAATGGCTACACCTTC.

This chain links TRBV6-4 with TRBJ2-5; 7 bases line up with TRBD2. CDR1 and CDR2 (germline): MRHNA, SNTAGT. The CDR3 spans 18 residues. The junction had 13 bases not matched to a gene; V was cut back by 2 bases and J by 1 base. CDR3 region: CASSDHDRLAVIQETQYF. The CDR3, as DNA: TGTGCCAGCAGTGACCACGATCGACTAGCCGTAATCCAAGAGACCCAGTACTTC.

The chain carries TRBV5-1 and TRBJ2-2, with a tentative D call TRBD1 (5 bases). The CDR3 contains 16 residues. Trimming shortened V by 1 base and J by 4 bases, and 14 bases separated the two germline ends. Per germline, CDR1 SGHRS and CDR2 YFSETQ. The CDR3 DNA follows: TGCGCCAGCAGCTTGAGGCAGGGTCCCAGCACCGGGGAGCTGTTTTTT. Translating gives CASSLRQGPSTGELFF.

The chain combines TRBV19 with TRBJ2-3, with unresolved D. Per germline, CDR1 LNHDA and CDR2 SQIVND (reference sequence). The V end was cut by 2 bases, the J end by 2 bases, with 5 bases between. There are 13 residues in the CDR3. The CDR3 sequence: CASSIPPTDTQYF. For the CDR3, the DNA is TGTGCCAGTAGTATACCCCCCACAGATACGCAGTATTTT. Combining the CDR3 with reference TRBV19 and TRBJ2-3 gives the whole variable domain DGGITQSPKYLFRKEGQNVTLSCEQNLNHDAMYWYRQDPGQGLRLIYYSQIVNDFQKGDIAEGYSVSREKKESFPLTVTSAQKNPTAFYLCASSIPPTDTQYFGPGTRLTVL.

The V and J genes are TRBV11-3 and TRBJ1-3; D gene ambiguous. This CDR3 is 20 amino acids long. Germline CDR1 reads SGHNT; CDR2 reads YENEEA. The V end lost 4 bases, the J end lost 0 bases, and 25 bases lay between the germline ends. CDR3 DNA: TGTGCCAGCAGCTCCCATCGCGAGTCTCCCATTGGGTTCTCTGGAAACACCATATATTTT. It yields the protein CASSSHRESPIGFSGNTIYF. Full variable domain (outside the CDR3, taken from reference TRBV11-3 and TRBJ1-3): EAGVVQSPRYKIIEKKQPVAFWCNPISGHNTLYWYLQNLGQGPELLIRYENEEAVDDSQLPKDRFSAERLKGVDSTLKIQPAELGDSAVYLCASSSHRESPIGFSGNTIYFGEGSWLTVV.

Concerning this clone itself: One junction end does not reproduce the germline sequence, and a read error may be involved. The J gene is TRBJ2-7, the V gene TRBV2; 9 bases agree with TRBD2. Germline values: CDR1 SNHLY, CDR2 FYNNEI. This CDR3 contains 15 residues. The chain's CDR3 is CASSALTSGSYEQYF. The CDR3 DNA is TGTGCCAGTAGTGCCCTGACTAGCGGTTCCTACGAGCAGTACTTC.

The chain carries TRBV11-2 and TRBJ2-1, with D perhaps TRBD2 (6 bases). Germline V gene data show CDR1 as SGHAT and CDR2 as FQNNGV. The V end lost 4 bases, the J end lost 4 bases, and 23 bases lay between the germline ends. CDR3 length: 18 amino acids. This CDR3 reads CASSSPTGSLPIYNEQFF. For the CDR3, the DNA is TGTGCCAGCAGCTCCCCCACCGGGAGCCTACCCATATACAATGAGCAGTTCTTC.

The chain has TRBV7-8 and TRBJ1-1; D is unclear. The germline V and J ends were trimmed by 5 bases and 1 base, with 8 bases remaining between them. The CDR3 has 13 amino acids. Looked up from germline, CDR1 is SGHVS and CDR2 is FQNEAQ. CDR3 protein: CASSPIGNTEAFF. Written as DNA, the CDR3 is TGTGCCAGCAGCCCCATAGGGAACACTGAAGCTTTCTTT.

The chain uses TRBV10-3 and TRBJ2-3, with 12 bases identical to TRBD2. Germline loops: CDR1 ENHRY, CDR2 SYGVKD. With 5 bases clipped from V and 0 bases from J, the junction kept 3 bases outside the gene matches. The CDR3 length is 16 residues. The CDR3, as DNA: TGTGCCATCAGTAGGACTAGCGGGGAAAGCACAGATACGCAGTATTTT. The encoded protein is CAISRTSGESTDTQYF.

In regard to this clone: Compared with germline, one end of the junction differs, possibly owing to a read error. V usage is TRBV5-6 and J usage is TRBJ2-3; 10 nucleotides align to TRBD1. Germline V gene sequence: CDR1 SGHDT, CDR2 YYEEEE. This CDR3 spans 19 amino acids. Written as DNA, the CDR3 is TGTGCCAGCAGCTCCCTTGGCACCCTCCGGGACAGGGGCACAGATGCGCAGTATTTT. Translating it yields CASSSLGTLRDRGTDAQYF.

The chain has TRBV28 and TRBJ2-7, with 9 bases matching TRBD1. The junction had 2 bases not matched to a gene; V was cut back by 0 bases and J by 2 bases. The germline CDR1 and CDR2 sequences are MDHEN and SYDVKM. The CDR3 runs 15 residues. CDR3 sequence reads: CASSLWTGGAYEQYF. For the CDR3, the DNA is TGTGCCAGCAGTTTATGGACAGGGGGAGCCTACGAGCAGTACTTC.

The genes are TRBV7-2 and TRBJ2-1, with D possibly TRBD2 on 5 matching bases. The CDR3 is 18 amino acids. Trimming removed 4 bases at V and 5 bases at J, with 24 bases between. Germline V CDR1 and CDR2: SGHTA, FQGNSA. The CDR3 DNA is TGTGCCAGCAGCTCCCAATCCCCTAGCTACATATGGGACAATGAGCAGTTCTTC. Protein product: CASSSQSPSYIWDNEQFF.

The rearrangement joins TRBV29-1 to TRBJ2-1; 7 bases map to TRBD1. V shed 2 bases and J 9 bases; nucleotides not matched to a gene: 7. The CDR3 is 13 amino acids. Germline V gene lookup returns CDR1 SQVTM and CDR2 ANQGSEA. The CDR3 is CSVERQGPPEQFF. CDR3 in DNA: TGCAGCGTTGAACGACAGGGACCCCCTGAGCAGTTCTTC.

The genes are TRBV2 and TRBJ2-3; TRBD2 might be the D (6 bases). V shed 2 bases and J shed 6 bases, with 9 bases lying between them. CDR1 SNHLY and CDR2 FYNNEI come from the germline V gene. This CDR3 has 13 amino acids. DNA for the CDR3: TGTGCCAGCAGTGAAAGAGGGAGGGATACGCAGTATTTT. As protein: CASSERGRDTQYF.

This sequence joins TRBV7-9 and TRBJ1-3, with D unresolved. The CDR3 has 14 residues. CDR1 and CDR2 from the germline V gene are SEHNR and FQNEAQ (reference sequence). V shed 0 bases and J shed 0 bases, with 3 bases lying between them. In DNA, the CDR3 is TGTGCCAGCAGCTTAGCGGACTCTGGAAACACCATATATTTT. It yields the protein CASSLADSGNTIYF.

The rearrangement uses TRBV20-1 and TRBJ2-5; D is unclear. Near its end, the DNA agrees better with TRBJ2-7, so the J call may be wrong. This CDR3 comprises 10 residues. CDR1 and CDR2 from the germline V gene are DFQATT and SNEGSKA (reference sequence). The CDR3 DNA follows: TGCAGTGCGCCGTTCTACGAGCAGTACTTC. Protein: CSAPFYEQYF.

V is TRBV10-3 and J is TRBJ2-7; TRBD1 or TRBD2 may be the D gene (5 bases each). From germline, CDR1 is ENHRY and CDR2 SYGVKD. Trimming took off 6 bases at V and 6 bases at J, with 18 bases between the two ends. The CDR3 loop spans 14 amino acids. This CDR3 is CAIRGDLPKGEQYF. CDR3 DNA sequence: TGTGCCATCAGGGGGGACCTTCCTAAGGGCGAGCAGTACTTC.